The rows below give T cell receptor beta chains drawn from one sample of a study of blood T cell repertoires in COVID-19. Assay used: immunoSEQ multiplex PCR; TCRdb lists only in-frame clones, some missing. This table has 90,000 to 120,000 clones, roughly 90% appearing once. Sequenced material: peripheral blood. The origin of the receptors is a man aged 40-49 years with active or convalescent COVID-19. CDR3s include the opening cysteine and the closing phenylalanine or tryptophan. The order of the fields is V gene, clone size, CDR3 length, D gene, J gene, CDR3 protein, CDR3 DNA. D genes are given only for firm matches. A row's size may be missing; if present it is once, few, many or a size class.

V: TRBV15
size: -
length: 19
D: -
J: TRBJ1-1
CDR3: CATSRGGGQGGKVDTEAFF
DNA: TGTGCCACCAGCAGAGGTGGCGGTCAGGGTGGAAAGGTGGACACTGAAGCTTTCTTT

V: TRBV7-6
size: -
length: 18
D: TRBD1
J: TRBJ2-2
CDR3: CASSLRSSGTGSTGELFF
DNA: TGTGCCAGCAGCTTACGCTCCTCCGGGACAGGGTCCACCGGGGAGCTGTTTTTT

V: TRBV7-2
size: -
length: 15
D: -
J: TRBJ2-7
CDR3: CASSFYRAPPGEQYF
DNA: TGTGCCAGCAGCTTCTACAGGGCCCCTCCGGGCGAGCAGTACTTC

V: TRBV19
size: -
length: 16
D: -
J: TRBJ1-3
CDR3: CASSQDRPQAGNTIYF
DNA: TGTGCCAGTAGTCAAGACAGACCTCAAGCTGGAAACACCATATATTTT

V: TRBV7-6
size: once
length: 16
D: TRBD1
J: TRBJ1-5
CDR3: CASSLGAGGLLQPQHF
DNA: TGTGCCAGCAGCTTAGGGGCAGGGGGCTTGTTGCAGCCCCAGCATTTT

V: TRBV9
size: -
length: 15
D: -
J: TRBJ2-2
CDR3: CASSSPGVVTGELFF
DNA: TGTGCCAGCAGCTCCCCAGGGGTAGTCACCGGGGAGCTGTTTTTT

V: TRBV24-1
size: -
length: 13
D: -
J: TRBJ2-1
CDR3: CATSDYRRVGQFF
DNA: TGTGCCACCAGTGACTACCGTCGCGTTGGGCAGTTCTTC

V: TRBV19
size: -
length: 16
D: TRBD2
J: TRBJ2-5
CDR3: CASSIREAGGRETQYF
DNA: TGTGCCAGTAGTATTCGGGAGGCAGGAGGGCGGGAGACCCAGTACTTC

V: TRBV6-5
size: -
length: 12
D: -
J: TRBJ2-1
CDR3: CASRDTGFSQFF
DNA: TGTGCCAGCAGGGATACAGGGTTTTCGCAGTTCTTC

V: TRBV28
size: -
length: 14
D: -
J: TRBJ1-5
CDR3: CASSLARFDQPQHF
DNA: TGTGCCAGCAGTTTAGCACGGTTCGATCAGCCCCAGCATTTT